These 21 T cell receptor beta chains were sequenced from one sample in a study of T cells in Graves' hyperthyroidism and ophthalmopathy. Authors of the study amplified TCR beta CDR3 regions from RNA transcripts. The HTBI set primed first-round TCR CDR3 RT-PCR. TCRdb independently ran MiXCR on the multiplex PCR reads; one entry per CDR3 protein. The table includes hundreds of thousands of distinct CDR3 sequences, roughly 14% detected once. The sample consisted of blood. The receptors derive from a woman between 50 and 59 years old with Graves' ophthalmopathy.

The CDR3 is CASSPRGPETQYF. The CDR3 nucleotides read TGCGCCAGCAGCCCCCGGGGGCCGGAGACCCAGTACTTC. The chain combines TRBV5-1 with TRBJ2-5, with D perhaps matching TRBD1 or TRBD2 (6 bases each). Trimming took off 4 bases at V and 5 bases at J, with 12 bases between the two ends. Germline CDR1 is SGHRS and CDR2 is YFSETQ. The CDR3 covers 13 residues. Supplemented by reference TRBV5-1 and TRBJ2-5, the full variable domain reads KAGVTQTPRYLIKTRGQQVTLSCSPISGHRSVSWYQQTPGQGLQFLFEYFSETQRNKGNFPGRFSGRQFSNSRSEMNVSTLELGDSALYLCASSPRGPETQYFGPGTRLLVL.

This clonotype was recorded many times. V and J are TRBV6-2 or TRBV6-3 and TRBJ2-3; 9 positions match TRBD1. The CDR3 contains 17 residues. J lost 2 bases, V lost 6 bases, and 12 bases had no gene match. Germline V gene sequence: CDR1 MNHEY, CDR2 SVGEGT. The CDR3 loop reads CASRADRDRAFTDTQYF. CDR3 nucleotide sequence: TGTGCCAGCAGGGCGGACCGGGACAGGGCTTTCACAGATACGCAGTATTTT.

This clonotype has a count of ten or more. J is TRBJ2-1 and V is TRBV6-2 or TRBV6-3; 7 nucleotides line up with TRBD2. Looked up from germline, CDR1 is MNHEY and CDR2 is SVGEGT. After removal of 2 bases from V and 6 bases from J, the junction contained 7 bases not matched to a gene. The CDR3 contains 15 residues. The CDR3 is CASSYGGGGPNEQFF. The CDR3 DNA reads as TGTGCCAGCAGTTACGGGGGGGGAGGCCCCAATGAGCAGTTCTTC.

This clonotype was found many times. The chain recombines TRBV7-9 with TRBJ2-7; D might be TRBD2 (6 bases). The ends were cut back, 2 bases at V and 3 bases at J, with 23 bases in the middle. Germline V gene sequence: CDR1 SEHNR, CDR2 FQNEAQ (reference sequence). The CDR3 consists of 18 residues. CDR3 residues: CASSLLVGFRDSGYEQYF. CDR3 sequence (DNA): TGTGCCAGCAGCTTATTGGTAGGGTTCCGGGACTCCGGCTACGAGCAGTACTTC.

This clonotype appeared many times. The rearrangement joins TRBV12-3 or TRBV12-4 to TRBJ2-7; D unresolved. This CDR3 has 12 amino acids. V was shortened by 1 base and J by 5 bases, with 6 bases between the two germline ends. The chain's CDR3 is CASSLVKNEQYF. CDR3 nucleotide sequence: TGTGCCAGCAGTTTAGTCAAAAACGAGCAGTACTTC.

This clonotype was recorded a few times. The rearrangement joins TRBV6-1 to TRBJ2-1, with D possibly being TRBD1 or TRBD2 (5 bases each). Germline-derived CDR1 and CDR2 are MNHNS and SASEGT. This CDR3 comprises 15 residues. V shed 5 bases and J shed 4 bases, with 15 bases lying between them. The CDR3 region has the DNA TGTGCCAGCAGTTTCGGGGACCCACCGTACAATGAGCAGTTCTTC. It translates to CASSFGDPPYNEQFF.

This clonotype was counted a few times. This CDR3 reads CASSPREGGRANQPQHF. As DNA, the CDR3 is TGTGCCAGCTCACCTCGGGAGGGGGGTAGGGCCAATCAGCCCCAGCATTTT. The chain combines TRBV18 with TRBJ1-5; a possible D gene is TRBD1 (6 bases). Germline V gene lookup returns CDR1 KGHSH and CDR2 LQKENI. The CDR3 consists of 17 residues. The germline V and J ends were trimmed by 3 bases and 3 bases, with 18 bases remaining between them.

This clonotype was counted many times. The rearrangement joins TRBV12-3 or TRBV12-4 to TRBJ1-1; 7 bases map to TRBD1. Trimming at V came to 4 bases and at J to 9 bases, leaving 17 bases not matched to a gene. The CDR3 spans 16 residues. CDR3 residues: CASSSIYGTANYQAFF. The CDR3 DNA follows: TGTGCCAGCAGTTCGATATACGGGACAGCGAACTATCAAGCTTTCTTT.

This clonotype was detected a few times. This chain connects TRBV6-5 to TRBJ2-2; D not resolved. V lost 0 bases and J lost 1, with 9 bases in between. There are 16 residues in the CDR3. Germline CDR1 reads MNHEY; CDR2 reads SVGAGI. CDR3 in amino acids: CASSYSTPKNTGELFF. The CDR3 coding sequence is TGTGCCAGCAGTTACTCGACACCCAAGAACACCGGGGAGCTGTTTTTT.

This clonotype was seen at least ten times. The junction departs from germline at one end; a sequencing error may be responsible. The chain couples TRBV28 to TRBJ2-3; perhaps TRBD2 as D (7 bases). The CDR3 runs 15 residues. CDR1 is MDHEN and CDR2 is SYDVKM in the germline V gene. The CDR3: CASSLWEGQGDTQYF. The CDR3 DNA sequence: TGTGCCAGCAGTCTATGGGAGGGCCAGGGGGATACGCAGTATTTT.

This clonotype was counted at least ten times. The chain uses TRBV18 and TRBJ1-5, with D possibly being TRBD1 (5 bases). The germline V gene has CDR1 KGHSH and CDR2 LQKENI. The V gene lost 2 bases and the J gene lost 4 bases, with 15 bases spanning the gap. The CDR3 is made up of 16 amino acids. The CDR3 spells CASSPVGVLGNQPQHF. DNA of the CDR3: TGTGCCAGCTCACCAGTAGGGGTCCTGGGGAATCAGCCCCAGCATTTT.

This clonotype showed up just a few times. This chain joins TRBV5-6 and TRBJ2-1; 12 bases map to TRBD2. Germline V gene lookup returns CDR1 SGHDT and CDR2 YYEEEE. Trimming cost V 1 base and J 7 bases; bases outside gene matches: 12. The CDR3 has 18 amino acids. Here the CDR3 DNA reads TGTGCCAGCAGCTTGTTAGTAGGGCGACTAGCGGGAGTTAATGAGCAGTTCTTC. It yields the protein CASSLLVGRLAGVNEQFF.

The CDR3 DNA follows: TGTGCCAGCAGCGTGTTCGGGAGCGGTCGCGATGAGCAGTTCTTC. It is translated as CASSVFGSGRDEQFF. The chain employs TRBV9 and TRBJ2-1; D might be TRBD2 (6 bases). The CDR3 has 15 residues. The V gene lost 2 bases and the J gene lost 8 bases, with 17 bases spanning the gap. Germline V CDR1 and CDR2: SGDLS, YYNGEE.

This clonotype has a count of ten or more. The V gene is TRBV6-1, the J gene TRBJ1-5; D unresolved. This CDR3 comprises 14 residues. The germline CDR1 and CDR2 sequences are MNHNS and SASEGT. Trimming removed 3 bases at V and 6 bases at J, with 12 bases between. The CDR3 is CASSEERRSQPQHF. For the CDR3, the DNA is TGTGCCAGCAGTGAGGAACGCCGGTCTCAGCCCCAGCATTTT.

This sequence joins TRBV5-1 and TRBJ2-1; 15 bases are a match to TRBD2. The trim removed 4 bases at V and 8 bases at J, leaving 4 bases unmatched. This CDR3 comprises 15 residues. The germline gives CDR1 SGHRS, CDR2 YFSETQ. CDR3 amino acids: CASSPGTSGRYEQFF. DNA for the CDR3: TGCGCCAGCAGCCCAGGGACTAGCGGGAGGTATGAGCAGTTCTTC.

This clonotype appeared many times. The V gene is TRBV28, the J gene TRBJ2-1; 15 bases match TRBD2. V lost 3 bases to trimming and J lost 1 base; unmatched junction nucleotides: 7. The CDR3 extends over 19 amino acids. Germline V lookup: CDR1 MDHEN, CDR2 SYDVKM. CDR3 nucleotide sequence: TGTGCCAGCAGTTTCTGGACTAGCGGGAGGGTAAGGTCCTACAATGAGCAGTTCTTC. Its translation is CASSFWTSGRVRSYNEQFF. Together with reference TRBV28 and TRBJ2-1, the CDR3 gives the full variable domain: DVKVTQSSRYLVKRTGEKVFLECVQDMDHENMFWYRQDPGLGLRLIYFSYDVKMKEKGDIPEGYSVSREKKERFSLILESASTNQTSMYLCASSFWTSGRVRSYNEQFFGPGTRLTVL.

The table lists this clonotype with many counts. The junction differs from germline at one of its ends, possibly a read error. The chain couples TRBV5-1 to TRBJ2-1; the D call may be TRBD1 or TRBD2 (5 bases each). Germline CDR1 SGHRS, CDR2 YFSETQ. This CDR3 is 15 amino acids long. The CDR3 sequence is CASSSRGLSYNEQFF. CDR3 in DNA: TGTGCCAGCAGTTCCCGGGGCTTGTCCTACAATGAGCAGTTCTTC.

The CDR3 region has the DNA TGCGCCAGCAGCGTGGGAGGGCTCCGGGACAGGGACTACGAGCAGTACTTC. It translates to CASSVGGLRDRDYEQYF. This sequence joins TRBV5-1 and TRBJ2-7, with TRBD1 matching 9 bases. V dropped 4 bases and J dropped 3; count of bases not matched to a gene: 14. CDR1 is SGHRS, CDR2 YFSETQ, per germline. The CDR3 sequence is 17 residues long.

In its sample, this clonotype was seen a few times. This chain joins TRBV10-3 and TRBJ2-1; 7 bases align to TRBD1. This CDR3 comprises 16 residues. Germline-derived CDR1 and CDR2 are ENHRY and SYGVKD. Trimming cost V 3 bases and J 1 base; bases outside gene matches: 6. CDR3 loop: CAISEGDRVSYNEQFF. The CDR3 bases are TGTGCCATCAGTGAAGGGGACAGAGTTTCCTACAATGAGCAGTTCTTC.

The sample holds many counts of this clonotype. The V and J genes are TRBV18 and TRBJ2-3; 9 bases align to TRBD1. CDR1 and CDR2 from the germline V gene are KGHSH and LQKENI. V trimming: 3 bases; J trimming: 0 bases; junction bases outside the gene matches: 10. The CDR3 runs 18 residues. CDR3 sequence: CASSPLPGTGTSTDTQYF. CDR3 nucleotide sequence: TGTGCCAGCTCACCTCTACCCGGGACAGGGACCAGCACAGATACGCAGTATTTT.

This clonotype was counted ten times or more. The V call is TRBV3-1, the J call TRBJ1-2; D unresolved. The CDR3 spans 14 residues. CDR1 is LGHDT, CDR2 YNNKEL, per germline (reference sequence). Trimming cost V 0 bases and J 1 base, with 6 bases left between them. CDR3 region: CASSQDRRNYGYTF. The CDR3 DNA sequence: TGTGCCAGCAGCCAAGATAGGCGTAACTATGGCTACACCTTC. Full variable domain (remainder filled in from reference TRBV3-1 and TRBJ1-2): DTAVSQTPKYLVTQMGNDKSIKCEQNLGHDTMYWYKQDSKKFLKIMFSYNNKELIINETVPNRFSPKSPDKAHLNLHINSLELGDSAVYFCASSQDRRNYGYTFGSGTRLTVV.